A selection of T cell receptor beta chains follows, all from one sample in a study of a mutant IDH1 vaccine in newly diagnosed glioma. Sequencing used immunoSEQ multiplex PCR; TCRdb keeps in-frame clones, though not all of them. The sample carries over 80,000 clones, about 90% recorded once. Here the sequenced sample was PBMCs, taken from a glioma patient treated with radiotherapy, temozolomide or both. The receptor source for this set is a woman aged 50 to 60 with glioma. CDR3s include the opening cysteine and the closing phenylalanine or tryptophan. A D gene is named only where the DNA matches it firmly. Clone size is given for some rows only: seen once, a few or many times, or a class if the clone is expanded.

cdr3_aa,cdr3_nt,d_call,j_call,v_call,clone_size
CASSGRADTEAFF,TGCGCCAGCAGCGGACGGGCGGACACTGAAGCTTTCTTT,NA,TRBJ1-1,TRBV5-1,few
CASSEWEASGYNEQFF,TGTGCCAGCAGTGAATGGGAGGCTAGCGGGTACAATGAGCAGTTCTTC,TRBD2,TRBJ2-1,TRBV2,NA
CASSKTSGGKYEQYF,TGTGCCAGCAGCAAGACTAGCGGGGGAAAGTACGAGCAGTACTTC,TRBD2,TRBJ2-7,TRBV9,NA
CASTPPGTDWEKLFF,TGTGCCAGCACACCCCCCGGGACAGATTGGGAAAAACTGTTTTTT,TRBD1,TRBJ1-4,TRBV2,NA
CASSLTAGVAKNIQYF,TGTGCCAGCAGCTTGACGGCGGGGGTAGCCAAAAACATTCAGTACTTC,TRBD2,TRBJ2-4,TRBV5-5,once
CASSLGGYRQPQHF,TGTGCCAGCAGCTTAGGCGGGTATAGGCAGCCCCAGCATTTT,NA,TRBJ1-5,TRBV7-2,NA
CASSLSTGGTEAFF,TGTGCCAGCAGTTTATCAACAGGGGGGACTGAAGCTTTCTTT,TRBD1,TRBJ1-1,TRBV28,NA
CASSQQWTEQFF,TGCGCCAGCAGCCAACAATGGACGGAGCAGTTCTTC,NA,TRBJ2-1,TRBV4-1,NA
CASSIDIGSSYEQYF,TGTGCCAGTAGTATAGATATTGGGAGCTCCTACGAGCAGTACTTC,NA,TRBJ2-7,TRBV19,NA
CASSFSGYEQYF,TGTGCCAGCAGCTTTAGCGGATACGAGCAGTACTTC,NA,TRBJ2-7,TRBV7-6,NA
CASHPAGPGTQYF,TGTGCCAGCCACCCGGCAGGCCCCGGCACGCAGTATTTT,NA,TRBJ2-3,TRBV5-4,once
CASSTGQGGPNQPQHF,TGTGCCAGTAGTACCGGACAGGGGGGGCCCAATCAGCCCCAGCATTTT,TRBD1,TRBJ1-5,TRBV19,NA
CASSPMDRLSYNEQFF,TGTGCCAGCAGCCCGATGGACCGTTTATCCTACAATGAGCAGTTCTTC,NA,TRBJ2-1,TRBV7-9,NA
CASSFQRELFF,TGTGCCAGCAGTTTCCAGCGGGAGCTTTTCTTC,TRBD2,TRBJ2-1,TRBV27,NA
CASSYSPENSYEQYF,TGTGCCAGCAGTTACTCCCCCGAGAATTCCTACGAGCAGTACTTC,NA,TRBJ2-7,TRBV6-6,NA